This TCR beta chain appears in the sequencing data of a study of T cells after yellow fever vaccination. Findings and caveats of the study: CD4 and CD8 compartments shared a small share of clonotypes, likely from convergent recombination. Abundant clonotypes from the bulk population could contaminate FACS-sorted repertoires. Subsequent booster samples again held most clones from primary vaccination (around 96% CD4, about 90% CD8).

The study made its TCR cDNA through 5'RACE template switching. That step introduced a universal primer site along with UMIs. TCRdb reprocessed the 5' RACE reads with MiXCR, giving one entry per CDR3 protein. The table has about 120,000 distinct CDR3 sequences, 7% to 8.5% seen once. This clonotype occurred many times. Its specificity is unknown. Germline V CDR1 and CDR2: SEHNR, FQNEAQ (reference sequence). Deletions cut 5 bases from V and 6 bases from J, with 16 bases between. This CDR3 has 14 residues. The sequenced sample was CD8+ T cells sorted from PBMCs, obtained 45 days after the yellow fever booster vaccination. The TCR originated in a man in his thirties or forties who received the YFV17D yellow fever vaccine. V usage is TRBV7-9 and J usage is TRBJ1-2; D gene ambiguous. The CDR3 here is CASSHKRSPDGYTF. The CDR3, as DNA: TGTGCCAGCAGCCATAAAAGGTCTCCGGATGGCTACACCTTC.